This T cell receptor beta chain was profiled in a study of OX40 agonist ivuxolimab in advanced cancers. Study summary: Age averaged around 58 years (range about 20 to 80), and 82.7% were male. Earlier anti-PD-1, anti-PD-L1 or anti-CTLA-4 therapy was permitted; about 39% had received some. Study results and limitations: In the 0.1-3.0 mg/kg groups, partial responders showed among the lowest expansion.

From germline, CDR1 is LNHDA and CDR2 SQIVND (reference sequence). Trimming took off 4 bases at V and 3 bases at J, with 17 bases between the two ends. This CDR3 is 16 amino acids long. To note about this clone: No antigen is known for it.

Data came from immunoSEQ multiplex PCR; TCRdb stores just in-frame clones and leaves some out. The sample has 90,000 to 150,000 clones, 75% to 90% seen once. The sampling schedule covered blood at baseline, cycle 4 day 1, and cycle 7 day 1. V gene TRBV19 combines with J gene TRBJ2-3; the D gene is possibly TRBD2 (6 bases). The specimen was CD4+ or CD8+ T cells sorted from blood, collected in a trial of the OX40 agonist ivuxolimab. The TCR originated in an adult with an advanced solid tumor such as melanoma, head and neck, liver or kidney cancer. In DNA, the CDR3 is TGTGCCAGTAGTAGGGGTACTAGCCTCGAAACAGATACGCAGTATTTT. Translated, it gives CASSRGTSLETDTQYF.